A single count supports the clone carrying this TCR beta chain. Other DNA sequences in this sample translate to the same CDR3. This CDR3 is 12 amino acids long. Trimming cost V 6 bases and J 4 bases; bases outside gene matches: 2. Per the germline V gene, CDR1 is SNHLY and CDR2 is FYNNEI. The data are from a study of shared clonotypes between healthy human individuals. Profiled with immunoSEQ multiplex PCR; TCRdb holds only in-frame clones, not every one. Found here are hundreds of thousands of clones, around 77% of them singletons; the top ten hold around 12%. The TCR comes from a woman aged 40-49 years in good health. Some clones in this sample may be carry-over from other donors' samples. The gene calls are TRBV2 and TRBJ1-2; 7 nucleotides align to TRBD1. The sample taken for sequencing was PBMCs. In DNA, the CDR3 is TGTGCCAGCAGGGGGGACAGCTATGGCTACACCTTC. Translated: CASRGDSYGYTF.